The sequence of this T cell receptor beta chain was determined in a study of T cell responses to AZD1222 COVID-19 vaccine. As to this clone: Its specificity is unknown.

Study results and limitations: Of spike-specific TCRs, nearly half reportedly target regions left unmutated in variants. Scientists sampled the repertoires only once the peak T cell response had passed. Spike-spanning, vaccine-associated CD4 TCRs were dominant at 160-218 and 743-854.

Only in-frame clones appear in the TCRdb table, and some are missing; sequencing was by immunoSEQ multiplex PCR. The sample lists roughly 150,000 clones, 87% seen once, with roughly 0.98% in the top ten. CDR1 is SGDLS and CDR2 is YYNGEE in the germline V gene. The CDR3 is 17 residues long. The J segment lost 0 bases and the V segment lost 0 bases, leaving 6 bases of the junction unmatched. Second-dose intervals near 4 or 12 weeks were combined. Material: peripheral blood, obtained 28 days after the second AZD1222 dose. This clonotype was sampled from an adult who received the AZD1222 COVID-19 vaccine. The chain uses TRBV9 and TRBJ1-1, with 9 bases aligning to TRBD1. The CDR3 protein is CASSVGGTGSMNTEAFF. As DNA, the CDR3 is TGTGCCAGCAGCGTAGGAGGGACAGGGTCTATGAACACTGAAGCTTTCTTT.